This TCR beta chain was recovered during a study of CD8 T cells in Susac syndrome. RNA, at about 0.5 to 1 ug, was reverse transcribed with random hexamers. Via MiXCR, TCRdb re-called the immunoSEQ multiplex PCR reads, giving one row per CDR3 protein. The data show some 94,000 distinct CDR3 sequences, over 90% seen once. Germline CDR1 and CDR2: GTSNPN and SVGIG (reference sequence). This CDR3 region has 13 residues. On this clonotype itself: The junction shows a germline mismatch at one end, possibly a read error.

The sample was CD4+ T cells from PBMCs. The sequence came from a human donor with Susac syndrome. The chain recombines TRBV30 with TRBJ1-5, with a tentative D call TRBD1 (6 bases). CDR3 residues: CTWSGQSNQPQHF. The CDR3, as DNA: TGTACCTGGAGTGGACAGAGCAATCAGCCCCAGCATTTT.